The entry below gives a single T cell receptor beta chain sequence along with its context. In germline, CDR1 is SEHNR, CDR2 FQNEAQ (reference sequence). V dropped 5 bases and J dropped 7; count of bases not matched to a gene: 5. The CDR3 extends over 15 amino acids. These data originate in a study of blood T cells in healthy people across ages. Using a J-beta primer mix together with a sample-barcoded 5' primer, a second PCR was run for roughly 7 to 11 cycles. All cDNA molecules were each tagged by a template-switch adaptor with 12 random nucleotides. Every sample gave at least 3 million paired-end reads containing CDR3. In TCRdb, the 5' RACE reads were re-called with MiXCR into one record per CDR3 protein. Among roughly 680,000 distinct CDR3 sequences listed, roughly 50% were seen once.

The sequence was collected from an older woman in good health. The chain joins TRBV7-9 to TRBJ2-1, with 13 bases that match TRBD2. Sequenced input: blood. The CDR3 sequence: CASSQTSGRFNEQFF. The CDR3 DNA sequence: TGTGCCAGCAGCCAGACTAGCGGGAGGTTTAATGAGCAGTTCTTC.